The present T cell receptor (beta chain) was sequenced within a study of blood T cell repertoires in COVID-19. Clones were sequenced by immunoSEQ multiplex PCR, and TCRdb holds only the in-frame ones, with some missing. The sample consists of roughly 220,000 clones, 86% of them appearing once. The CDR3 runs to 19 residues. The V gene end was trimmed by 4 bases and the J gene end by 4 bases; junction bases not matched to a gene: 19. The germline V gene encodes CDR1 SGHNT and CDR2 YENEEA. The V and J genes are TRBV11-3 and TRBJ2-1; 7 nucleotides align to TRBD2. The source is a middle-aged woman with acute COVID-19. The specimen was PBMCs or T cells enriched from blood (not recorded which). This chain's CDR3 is CASSSPWKGGRQPYNEQFF. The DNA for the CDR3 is TGTGCCAGCAGCTCCCCTTGGAAGGGCGGGAGACAACCATACAATGAGCAGTTCTTC. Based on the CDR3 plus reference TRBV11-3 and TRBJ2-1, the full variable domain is EAGVVQSPRYKIIEKKQPVAFWCNPISGHNTLYWYLQNLGQGPELLIRYENEEAVDDSQLPKDRFSAERLKGVDSTLKIQPAELGDSAVYLCASSSPWKGGRQPYNEQFFGPGTRLTVL.